The 2 T cell receptor beta chains below were found in one sample sequenced in a study of tumor-infiltrating lymphocytes in primary liver carcinoma. The study extracted blood RNA from unsorted whole blood and also extracted germline DNA. TCR beta cDNA came from roughly 0.45 ug total RNA, primed with a constant-region primer. Researchers made the TCR beta libraries by running three nested multiplex PCR rounds with slightly modified ARM-PCR. Two initial PCR rounds of around 10 cycles each paired TRBV1-TRBV30 forward primers with a C-beta reverse primer. TCRdb reprocessed the multiplex PCR reads via MiXCR and lists one record per CDR3 protein. The top ten hold about 6% of the sample, which has approximately 340,000 distinct CDR3 sequences, approximately 65% seen once. Sample: peripheral blood. Every receptor here comes from a middle-aged man with primary liver carcinoma and hepatitis B virus infection.

As concerns this clonotype: Since the CDR3 does not end with the conserved phenylalanine or tryptophan, this likely comes from a read error. J is TRBJ2-5 and V is TRBV11-2, with D possibly TRBD1 on 5 matching bases. The CDR3 consists of 15 residues. Germline V CDR1 and CDR2: SGHAT, FQNNGV. Trimming cost V 0 bases and J 9 bases, with 17 bases left between them. The CDR3 nucleotides read TGTGCCAGCAGCTTAGACAGGGAATGGTACGAGGCCCAGTACTTA. Its translation: CASSLDREWYEAQYL.

The table lists this clonotype with a count of one. Just one base apart from a much larger clone, this may be a read error. The genes are TRBV4-3 and TRBJ1-6, with D tentatively TRBD1 (6 bases). CDR3 length: 17 amino acids. Germline-derived CDR1 and CDR2 are LGHNA and YSLEER. The ends were cut back, 4 bases at V and 4 bases at J, with 17 bases in the middle. The CDR3 is CASSRYRQVKYNSPLHF. CDR3 DNA: TGCGCCAGCAGCCGTTATAGACAGGTAAAATATAATTCACCCCTCCACTTT.